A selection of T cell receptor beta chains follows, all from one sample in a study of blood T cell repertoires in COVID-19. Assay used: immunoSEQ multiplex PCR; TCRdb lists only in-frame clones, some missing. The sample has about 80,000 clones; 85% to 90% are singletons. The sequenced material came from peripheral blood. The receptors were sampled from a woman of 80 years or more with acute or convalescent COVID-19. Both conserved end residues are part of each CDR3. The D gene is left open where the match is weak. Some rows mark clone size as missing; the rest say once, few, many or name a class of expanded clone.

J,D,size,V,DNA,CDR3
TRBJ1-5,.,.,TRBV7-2,TGTGCCAGCAGCCGGGGGGACACCTCCAATCAGCCCCAGCATTTT,CASSRGDTSNQPQHF
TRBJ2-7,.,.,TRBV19,TGTGCCAGTAGCAGGGTAGCCTACGAGCAGTACTTC,CASSRVAYEQYF
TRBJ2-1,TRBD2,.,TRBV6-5,TGTGCCAGCGTAGCGGGAGGATCCTACAATGAGCAGTTCTTC,CASVAGGSYNEQFF
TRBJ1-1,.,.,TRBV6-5,TGTGCCAGCAGTTCCAGGGGAAACACTGAAGCTTTCTTT,CASSSRGNTEAFF
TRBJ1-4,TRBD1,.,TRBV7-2,TGTGCCAGCAGACCACAGGGGCGGACTAATGAAAAACTGTTTTTT,CASRPQGRTNEKLFF
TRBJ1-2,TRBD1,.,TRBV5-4,TGTGCCAGCGTACAGGGGGCGAGAGACTATGGCTACACCTTC,CASVQGARDYGYTF
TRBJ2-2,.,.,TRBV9,TGTGCCAGCAGCCCCTTGGCAGGGCTCACCGGGGAGCTGTTTTTT,CASSPLAGLTGELFF
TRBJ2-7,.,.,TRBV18,TGTGCCAGCTCACCACCGTACCCTCGGGAGCAGTACTTC,CASSPPYPREQYF
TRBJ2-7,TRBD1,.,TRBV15,TGTGCCACCAGCAGAGTGAAGGGGGCCGTCTACGAGCAGTACTTC,CATSRVKGAVYEQYF
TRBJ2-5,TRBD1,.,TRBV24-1,TGTGCCACCAGTCAGGGGGCAGTGGAGACCCAGTACTTC,CATSQGAVETQYF
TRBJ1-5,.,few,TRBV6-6,TGTGCCAGCAGTTACGACACTGTGCAGCCCCAGCATTTT,CASSYDTVQPQHF
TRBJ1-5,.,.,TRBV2,TGTGCCAGCAGTGTCCGCGGGAGTAGCAATCAGCCCCAGCATTTT,CASSVRGSSNQPQHF
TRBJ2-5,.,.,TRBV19,TGTGCCAGTAGTATCCAACGCGGGGGCTGGGGAGAGACCCAGTACTTC,CASSIQRGGWGETQYF
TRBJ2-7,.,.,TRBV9,TGTGCCAGCAGCGTAGATTGGGGGGCCTACGAGCAGTACTTC,CASSVDWGAYEQYF
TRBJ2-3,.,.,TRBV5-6,TGTGCCAGCAGCTTGTACGGCCAGGGGATCGGAGATACGCAGTATTTT,CASSLYGQGIGDTQYF
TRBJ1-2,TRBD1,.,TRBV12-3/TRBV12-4,TGTGCCAGCAGTTTGGACAGGAGATTGGCCTTC,CASSLDRRLAF